A single sample gave rise to the 18 T cell receptor beta chains below, sequenced in a study of shared clonotypes between healthy human individuals. Profiling relied on immunoSEQ multiplex PCR, and the TCRdb table lists in-frame clones only, not all of them. The data hold 2 million to 3 million clones, with approximately 93% observed a single time. The material sequenced was naive CD4+ T cells from PBMCs. Subset meaning: CD45RA+ positively selected. Source of these receptors: a man aged 18 to 29 in good health. Some clones in this sample may be carry-over from other donors' samples.

This chain joins TRBV11-2 and TRBJ2-1; D ambiguous. CDR3 length: 13 residues. V lost 6 bases and J 8 bases, leaving 14 bases between the germline ends. Germline V lookup: CDR1 SGHAT, CDR2 FQNNGV. The CDR3 region has the DNA TGTGCCAGCAGTCCCCCGGTCGCTCATGAGCAGTTCTTC. Protein: CASSPPVAHEQFF.

J is TRBJ1-1 and V is TRBV15; no definite D call. Looked up from germline, CDR1 is LNHNV and CDR2 is YYDKDF (reference sequence). V was clipped by 0 bases and J by 2 bases, with 7 bases between them. The CDR3 contains 14 residues. For the CDR3, the DNA is TGTGCCACCAGCAGAGAGGTAGACAACACTGAAGCTTTCTTT. As protein: CATSREVDNTEAFF.

This sequence joins TRBV25-1 and TRBJ1-5; a weak D match, TRBD1 (6 bases). Looked up from germline, CDR1 is MGHDK and CDR2 is SYGVNS. This CDR3 has 17 amino acids. V shed 1 base and J shed 1 base, with 14 bases lying between them. CDR3 region: CASSESRPGVSNQPQHF. CDR3 nucleotide sequence: TGTGCCAGCAGTGAATCGAGGCCAGGGGTGAGCAATCAGCCCCAGCATTTT.

As for this clone: Other DNA sequences in this specimen translate into the identical CDR3. V usage is TRBV28 and J usage is TRBJ1-2; D remains ambiguous. CDR3 length: 12 residues. V was shortened by 2 bases and J by 5 bases, with 6 bases between the two germline ends. CDR1 and CDR2 (germline): MDHEN, SYDVKM. This CDR3 reads CASSLQRYGYTF. In DNA form, the CDR3 reads TGTGCCAGCAGTTTACAACGGTATGGCTACACCTTC.

V and J are TRBV6-1 and TRBJ1-5; the match to TRBD1 covers 8 bases. V lost 6 bases, J lost 4 bases, and 8 bases stayed unmatched. Germline loops: CDR1 MNHNS, CDR2 SASEGT. The CDR3 length is 15 residues. The CDR3 protein is CASRYGQGHNQPQHF. DNA for the CDR3: TGTGCCAGCAGATACGGACAGGGACATAATCAGCCCCAGCATTTT.

This chain joins TRBV6-1 and TRBJ1-1; 7 bases align to TRBD1. The CDR3 is 13 residues long. Germline trimming cut 4 bases from V and 4 bases from J; bases unmatched to any gene: 3. Germline V gene sequence: CDR1 MNHNS, CDR2 SASEGT. CDR3 loop: CASSVQGGTEAFF. CDR3 bases: TGTGCCAGCAGTGTGCAGGGGGGCACTGAAGCTTTCTTT.

On this clone: The same CDR3 can be traced to other DNA sequences in this sample. The V call is TRBV5-6, the J call TRBJ1-2; D is unresolved. CDR3 size: 11 residues. Trimming left V 0 bases short and J 7 bases short, with 4 bases between. Germline V gene data show CDR1 as SGHDT and CDR2 as YYEEEE. The CDR3 region is CASSLGGGYTF. For the CDR3, the DNA is TGTGCCAGCAGCTTGGGTGGTGGCTACACCTTC.

This clone appeared a single time. This chain joins TRBV21-1 and TRBJ1-5. TRBV21-1 is shown as a pseudogene. This CDR3 comprises 16 residues. CDR3 residues: CASSSGGHSSNQPQHF. As DNA, the CDR3 is TGTGCCAGCAGCTCGGGGGGGCACAGCTCTAATCAGCCCCAGCATTTT.

The chain employs TRBV18 and TRBJ1-3, with a possible D match to TRBD1 (6 bases). This CDR3 has 15 amino acids. With 6 bases removed from V and 4 bases from J, the gap between germline ends came to 16 bases. Germline V gene lookup returns CDR1 KGHSH and CDR2 LQKENI. CDR3 coding DNA: TGTGCCAGCTCTCCAGGGACACCCCAAGGAAACACCATATATTTT. Translated: CASSPGTPQGNTIYF.

The chain has TRBV5-6 and TRBJ2-1; D ambiguous. CDR1 and CDR2 (germline): SGHDT, YYEEEE. There are 11 residues in the CDR3. V lost 4 bases and J lost 5, with 4 bases in between. DNA of the CDR3: TGTGCCAGCAGCGTTAACAATGAGCAGTTCTTC. It translates to CASSVNNEQFF.

This chain uses TRBV5-6 with TRBJ2-5; D ambiguous. CDR3 size: 16 residues. The V gene's germline CDR1 is SGHDT and CDR2 YYEEEE. The V end was cut by 0 bases, the J end by 0 bases, with 12 bases between. The CDR3: CASSLGSRPDQETQYF. The CDR3 bases are TGTGCCAGCAGCTTGGGTTCCCGCCCGGACCAAGAGACCCAGTACTTC.

The chain combines TRBV18 with TRBJ1-1; D is unresolved. Trimming left V 1 base short and J 10 bases short, with 19 bases between. The germline V gene has CDR1 KGHSH and CDR2 LQKENI. The CDR3 loop spans 15 amino acids. CDR3 loop: CASSPRGSPLEAAFF. The CDR3 DNA reads as TGTGCCAGCTCACCACGAGGTAGTCCCCTTGAAGCAGCTTTCTTT.

This clone appeared a few times. Other DNA sequences of this sample code for an identical CDR3. J is TRBJ2-3 and V is TRBV6-6; D gene unclear. In germline, CDR1 is MNHNY, CDR2 SVGAGI (reference sequence). The CDR3 sequence is 11 residues long. Trimming pared 7 bases from V and 2 bases from J, leaving 4 bases between. The CDR3 loop reads CASTSTDTQYF. CDR3 sequence (DNA): TGTGCCAGCACCTCCACAGATACGCAGTATTTT.

The chain recombines TRBV7-3 with TRBJ2-5; 11 bases align to TRBD2. The CDR3 sequence is 17 residues long. The V segment lost 4 bases and the J segment 0 bases; nucleotides outside the gene matches: 7. CDR1 is SGHTA, CDR2 FQGTGA, per germline. CDR3 region: CASSSGSGRADQETQYF. In DNA, the CDR3 is TGTGCCAGCAGCTCAGGTAGCGGGAGGGCCGACCAAGAGACCCAGTACTTC. Variable domain in full (rest from reference TRBV7-3 and TRBJ2-5): GAGVSQTPSNKVTEKGKYVELRCDPISGHTALYWYRQSLGQGPEFLIYFQGTGAADDSGLPNDRFFAVRPEGSVSTLKIQRTERGDSAVYLCASSSGSGRADQETQYFGPGTRLLVL.

The gene calls are TRBV29-1 and TRBJ1-2; 7 bases align to TRBD1. J lost 3 bases, V lost 7 bases, and 8 bases had no gene match. CDR1 and CDR2 from the germline V gene are SQVTM and ANQGSEA. CDR3 size: 13 residues. CDR3 sequence: CSARGQDDYGYTF. The DNA of the CDR3 is TGCAGCGCCCGTGGACAGGATGACTATGGCTACACCTTC.

This clone has more than one count but fewer than ten. V is TRBV29-1 and J is TRBJ1-5, with 10 bases lining up with TRBD1. Trimming took 5 bases from V and 4 from J; bases not matched to a gene: 5. The CDR3 covers 14 residues. Per germline, CDR1 SQVTM and CDR2 ANQGSEA. CDR3 residues: CSVRDRGRNQPQHF. The CDR3 DNA is TGCAGCGTTAGGGACAGGGGAAGGAATCAGCCCCAGCATTTT. Filled out from reference TRBV29-1 and TRBJ1-5, the complete variable domain reads SAVISQKPSRDICQRGTSLTIQCQVDSQVTMMFWYRQQPGQSLTLIATANQGSEATYESGFVIDKFPISRPNLTFSTLTVSNMSPEDSSIYLCSVRDRGRNQPQHFGDGTRLSIL.

The genes are TRBV7-9 and TRBJ2-5; D is perhaps TRBD1 (6 bases). Germline values: CDR1 SEHNR, CDR2 FQNEAQ (reference sequence). The CDR3 loop spans 14 amino acids. With 2 bases removed from V and 3 bases from J, the gap between germline ends came to 10 bases. CDR3 residues: CASSLINREETQYF. As DNA, the CDR3 is TGTGCCAGCAGCTTAATTAACAGGGAAGAGACCCAGTACTTC.

This chain joins TRBV11-3 and TRBJ2-5; 7 nucleotides line up with TRBD1. The germline gives CDR1 SGHNT, CDR2 YENEEA. Trimming removed 1 base from V and 7 bases from J; junction bases left unmatched: 6. The CDR3 has 14 residues. The CDR3 reads CASSLVQGLGTQYF. CDR3 sequence (DNA): TGTGCCAGCAGCTTAGTACAGGGGTTAGGGACCCAGTACTTC.